This T cell receptor (beta chain) is drawn from a study of T cells in Graves' hyperthyroidism and ophthalmopathy (dated by TCRdb to about 2019). The study in broad terms: Peripheral blood samples were taken at the time of initial diagnosis, prior to any treatment. A discovery cohort of roughly 100 patients, 43 with Graves' ophthalmopathy and 55 to 65 with stable Graves' hyperthyroidism, was used to find distinguishing TCR V-J signatures. An independent validation cohort of 18 to 20 hyperthyroidism patients and about 15 patients who later progressed to ophthalmopathy tested prospective prediction of ophthalmopathy. The approximately 90 discovery patients were divided at random into training and test sets in a 7:3 ratio. Thyroid tissue and blood T-cell repertoires from roughly 6 Graves' hyperthyroidism patients were also compared in the study. Following sampling, methimazole starting at 30 mg daily was given to hyperthyroidism patients, and high-dose intravenous methylprednisolone was given to ophthalmopathy patients. TCR Vbeta CDR3 sequencing of approximately 140 peripheral blood samples (approximately 44 ophthalmopathy, under 80 hyperthyroidism and roughly 17 progressor patients) is reported in the paper. Study-wide findings and limitations: A model built on a 13 V-J signature distinguished ophthalmopathy from stable hyperthyroidism, reaching roughly 88% sensitivity and 81.08% specificity in cross-validation and 80%/75% in testing. No statistical method was used to fix the sample size in advance, and group allocation was not hidden from the investigators. In validation, the model predicted progression to ophthalmopathy a median of roughly six months before onset, with over 55% sensitivity and about 72% specificity. Most expanded thyroid clonotypes (frequency above 0.001) were also detected in blood, a finding suggesting that blood repertoires may reflect thyroid immune responses.

In the ophthalmopathy patients, disease was moderately to severely active, with a Clinical Activity Score of 3 or more, a NOSPECS grade of 4 or more, and a duration of less than 3 months. Exclusion was applied to patients with uncontrolled infections, other autoimmune diseases, pregnancy or lactation. Clinical symptoms, serum thyroxine and TRAb, thyroid ultrasound, and orbital computed tomography formed the basis for the diagnoses. Ficoll-Paque density gradient centrifugation was used to isolate PBMCs from around 10 ml of fresh peripheral blood. Trizol reagent was used to extract total RNA, and RNA quality was then checked on an Agilent 2100 Bioanalyzer. This clonotype came up many times. The antigen it recognizes is unknown. Per-nucleotide qualities are absent, and no much larger clonotype sits a single base away. TCR beta CDR3 regions were amplified from RNA transcripts. The TCR CDR3 was subjected to a first round of RT-PCR using the HTBI primer set and the Qiagen OneStep RT-PCR kit. Libraries were constructed in a second round of multiplex PCR, after which size selection and purification were carried out. Sequencing of the libraries was done on an Illumina HiSeq2000 using paired-end 100 bp reads. Regarding the original processing steps: SOAPnuke was used to process the raw data, with reads discarded if the reads contained adapters or uncalled bases, had a mean Phred below 15, or lacked an exact constant-primer or identifier match. COPE v1.2.5 was used to merge high-quality paired reads, and clonotypes were defined as unique nucleotide sequences. MiTCR v1.1 was used to align the clonotypes against IMGT TRBV, TRBD and TRBJ reference segments. Analysis was restricted to V-J combinations with a frequency above 0.0001, which covered roughly 99% of repertoires. A TCS score was defined as the ratio between F50 (clonal expansion) and ExV (chaos), using BLOSUM62-based TCRdist between CDR3 peptides within each V-J. Welch's t-statistics and random forest reduced several hundred V-J features to fewer than 15, which were used in a naive Bayes classifier (R e1071). The public reads were run again by TCRdb, first through fastp at Q25 and then through MiXCR, and only productive beta chains were kept. CDR3 protein duplicates are merged, each entry listing the most common genes and DNA. The V and J calls here are based on TCRdb, not the publication. The sample yields approximately 690,000 distinct CDR3 sequences; about 14% were counted once. Around an eighth of the sample is held by the ten biggest clonotypes.

The V end loses 3 bases and the J end loses 2 bases, and a stretch of 8 bases separates them. The CDR3 starts with the cysteine, ends with the phenylalanine, and has 13 residues. The kept DNA is CDR3 alone, 39 bases in frame from the first base. The germline V gene (reference sequence) gives CDR1 as SGHAT and CDR2 as FQDESV. The chain couples TRBV11-1 to TRBJ2-7, with TRBD1 perhaps the D gene, on 5 matching bases. The sequence came from a woman aged 45-65 years with Graves' ophthalmopathy. The specimen sequenced was blood. CDR3 sequence: CASSFSDTYEQYF. The nucleotide sequence reads TGTGCCAGCAGCTTTTCGGACACCTACGAGCAGTACTTC.